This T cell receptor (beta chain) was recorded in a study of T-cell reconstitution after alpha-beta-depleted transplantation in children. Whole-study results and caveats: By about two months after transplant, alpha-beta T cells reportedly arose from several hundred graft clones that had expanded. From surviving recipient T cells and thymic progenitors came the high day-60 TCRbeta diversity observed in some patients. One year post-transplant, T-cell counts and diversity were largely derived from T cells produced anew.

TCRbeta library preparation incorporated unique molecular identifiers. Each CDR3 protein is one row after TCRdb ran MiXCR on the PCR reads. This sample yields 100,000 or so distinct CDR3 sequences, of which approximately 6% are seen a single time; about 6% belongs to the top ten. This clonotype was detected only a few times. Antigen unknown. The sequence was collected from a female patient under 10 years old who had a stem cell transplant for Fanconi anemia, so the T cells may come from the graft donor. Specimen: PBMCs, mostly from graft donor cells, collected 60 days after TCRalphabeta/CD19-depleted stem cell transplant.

DNA of the CDR3: TGCGCCAGCAGGGCGCCGGGAGGCACCTACGAGCAGTACTTC. The encoded protein is CASRAPGGTYEQYF. This chain joins TRBV5-1 and TRBJ2-7; 7 bases fit TRBD2. The germline V gene has CDR1 SGHRS and CDR2 YFSETQ. The CDR3 extends over 14 amino acids. With 5 bases clipped from V and 2 bases from J, the junction kept 7 bases outside the gene matches.